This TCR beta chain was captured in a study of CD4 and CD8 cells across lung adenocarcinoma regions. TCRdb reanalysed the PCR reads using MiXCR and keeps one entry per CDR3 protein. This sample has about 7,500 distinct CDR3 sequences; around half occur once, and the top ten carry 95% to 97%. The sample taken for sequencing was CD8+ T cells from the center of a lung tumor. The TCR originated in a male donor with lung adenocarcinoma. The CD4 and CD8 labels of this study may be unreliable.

The DNA of the CDR3 is TGTGCCAGCACCCGGTTGGACATGAACACTGAAGCTTTCTTT. It is translated as CASTRLDMNTEAFF. The chain carries TRBV6-1 and TRBJ1-1; D is possibly TRBD1 (5 bases). Between the trimmed V and J ends, which lost 7 bases and 0 bases, there was a span of 12 bases. From germline, CDR1 is MNHNS and CDR2 SASEGT. The CDR3 is 14 residues long.